The sequence of this T cell receptor beta chain was determined in a study of blood T cell repertoires in COVID-19. Sequenced by immunoSEQ multiplex PCR; TCRdb stores in-frame clones only, minus some. The sample consists of nearly 65,000 clones, around 84% of them appearing once. The receptor was derived from a human donor in a cohort sampled during active COVID-19. The specimen was peripheral blood.

The CDR3 DNA reads TGTGCCAGCAGCCCCGTAAACCGAGCTAACTATGGCTACACCTTC. This encodes CASSPVNRANYGYTF. The chain has TRBV5-8 and TRBJ1-2; D is unclear. CDR1 is SGHTS, CDR2 YDEGEE, per germline. The V end lost 4 bases, the J end lost 0 bases, and 13 bases lay between the germline ends. This CDR3 is 15 amino acids long.